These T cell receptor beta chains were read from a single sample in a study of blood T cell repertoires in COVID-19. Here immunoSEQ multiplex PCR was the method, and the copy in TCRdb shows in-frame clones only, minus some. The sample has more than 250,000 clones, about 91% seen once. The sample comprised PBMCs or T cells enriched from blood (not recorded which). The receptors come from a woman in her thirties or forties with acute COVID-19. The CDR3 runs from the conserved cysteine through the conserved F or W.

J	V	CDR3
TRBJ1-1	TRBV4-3	CASSSGQQGVTEAFF
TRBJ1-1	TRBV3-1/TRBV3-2	CASSPSDRGTDTEAFF
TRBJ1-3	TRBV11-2	CASSLQPESSGNTIYF
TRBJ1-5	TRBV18	CASSPGQGGGQPQHF
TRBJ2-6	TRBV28	CASSLYGGRGANVLTF
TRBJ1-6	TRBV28	CASSSPGGKSPLHF
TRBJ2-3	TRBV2	CASPRSADTQYF
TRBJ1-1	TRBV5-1	CASSPPGGAGAFF
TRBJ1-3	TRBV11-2	CASSSSIASGNTIYF
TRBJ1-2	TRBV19	CASRAGGQEGYGYTF
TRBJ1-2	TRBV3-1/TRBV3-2	CASSPTGRHGYTF
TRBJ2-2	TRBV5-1	CASSPGGTGFTGELFF
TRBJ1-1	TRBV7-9	CASNLRANTEAFF
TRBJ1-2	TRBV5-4	CASSPGQQANYGYTF
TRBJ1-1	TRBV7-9	CASSLMEGGTEAFF
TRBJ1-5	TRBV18	CASSPGQGSNQPQHF
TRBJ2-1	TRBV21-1	CASSNPGAANEQFF
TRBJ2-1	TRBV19	CASSISFVSSYNEQFF